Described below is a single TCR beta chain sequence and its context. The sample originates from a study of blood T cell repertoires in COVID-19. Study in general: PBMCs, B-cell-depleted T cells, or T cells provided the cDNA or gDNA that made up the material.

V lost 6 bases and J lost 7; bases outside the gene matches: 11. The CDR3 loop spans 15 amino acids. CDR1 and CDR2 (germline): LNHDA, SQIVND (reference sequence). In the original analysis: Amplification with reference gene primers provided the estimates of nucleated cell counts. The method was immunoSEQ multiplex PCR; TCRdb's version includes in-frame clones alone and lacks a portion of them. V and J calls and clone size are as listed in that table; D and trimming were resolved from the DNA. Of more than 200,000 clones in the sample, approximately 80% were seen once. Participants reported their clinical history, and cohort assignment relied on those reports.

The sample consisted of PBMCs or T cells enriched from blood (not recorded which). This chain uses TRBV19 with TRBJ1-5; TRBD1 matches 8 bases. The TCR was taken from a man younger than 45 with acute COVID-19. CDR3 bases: TGTGCCAGTAGCCGGACAGGGAGGGTGGGGCAGCCCCAGCATTTT. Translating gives CASSRTGRVGQPQHF.